This TCR beta chain was found in a study of graft-versus-host responses after intestinal transplantation. Turning to the study itself: Recipients uniformly received anti-thymocyte globulin induction, followed by tacrolimus and steroids for around 3 years.

With respect to this clone: Its antigen remains unknown.

The CDR3 consists of 12 residues. Trimming took off 7 bases at V and 4 bases at J, with 8 bases between the two ends. CDR1 and CDR2 from the germline V gene are LNHDA and SQIVND (reference sequence). Sequencing used immunoSEQ multiplex PCR; TCRdb keeps in-frame clones, though not all of them. The sample holds 100,000 or so clones, more than 85% seen once. Whole-study findings and limits: When patients had graft-donor T cell macrochimerism, their allografts held high graft-versus-host to host-versus-graft clonal ratios. Recipient marrow harbored GvH clones, some of which surfaced first in ileum or blood.

This specimen consisted of unstimulated CD8+ T cells sorted from spleen or lymph node cells, obtained before intestinal transplant. The sequence derives from a human donor who received an intestinal transplant. The chain joins TRBV19 to TRBJ2-1; no clear D gene. The CDR3 is CASNDGYNEQFF. CDR3 bases: TGTGCCAGTAATGACGGGTACAATGAGCAGTTCTTC.